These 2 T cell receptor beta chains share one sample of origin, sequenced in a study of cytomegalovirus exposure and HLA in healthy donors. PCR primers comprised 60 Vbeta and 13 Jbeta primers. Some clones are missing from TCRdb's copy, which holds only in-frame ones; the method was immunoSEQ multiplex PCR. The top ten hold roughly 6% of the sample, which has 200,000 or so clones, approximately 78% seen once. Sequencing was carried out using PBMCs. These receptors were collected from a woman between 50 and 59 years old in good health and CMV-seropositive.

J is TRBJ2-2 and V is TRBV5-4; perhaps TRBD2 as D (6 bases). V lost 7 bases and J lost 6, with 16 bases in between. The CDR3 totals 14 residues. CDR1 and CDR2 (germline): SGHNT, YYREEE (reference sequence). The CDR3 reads CASRRDWGSGELFF. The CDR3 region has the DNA TGTGCCAGCCGCCGGGACTGGGGTTCCGGGGAGCTGTTTTTT.

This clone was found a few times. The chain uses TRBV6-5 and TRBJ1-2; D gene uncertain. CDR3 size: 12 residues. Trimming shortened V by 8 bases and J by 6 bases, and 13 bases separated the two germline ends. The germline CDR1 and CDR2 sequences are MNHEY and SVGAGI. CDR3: CASSRTEDGYTF. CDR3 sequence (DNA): TGTGCCAGCTCCCGGACTGAAGATGGCTACACCTTC.